The 30 T cell receptor beta chains given below trace back to one sample, sequenced in a study of T cells after yellow fever vaccination. From the 5' RACE reads, TCRdb called clonotypes with MiXCR, one entry per CDR3 protein. The sample includes under 250,000 distinct CDR3 sequences, 6% to 7.5% seen only once; the top ten take roughly 0.93%. The sequencing here drew on CD4+ T cells sorted from PBMCs, taken 15 days after the yellow fever booster vaccination. All receptors come from a man aged 25-45 years who received the YFV17D yellow fever vaccine.

The chain couples TRBV20-1 to TRBJ2-7; D is perhaps TRBD1 (6 bases). The germline CDR1 and CDR2 sequences are DFQATT and SNEGSKA (reference sequence). Trimming removed 0 bases from V and 3 bases from J, with 9 bases in between. CDR3 length: 13 residues. The CDR3 spells CSAREGGHYEQYF. CDR3 nucleotides: TGCAGTGCTAGAGAAGGGGGACACTACGAGCAGTACTTC.

The V gene is TRBV19, the J gene TRBJ2-7; the match to TRBD2 covers 10 bases. The V gene's germline CDR1 is LNHDA and CDR2 SQIVND (reference sequence). Trimming cost V 5 bases and J 0 bases; bases outside gene matches: 1. CDR3 length: 14 amino acids. The CDR3 DNA reads TGTGCCAGTAGTGGACTAGCGGACTCCTACGAGCAGTACTTC. Amino acid sequence: CASSGLADSYEQYF.

The rearrangement uses TRBV5-4 and TRBJ2-3, with 9 bases lining up with TRBD1. Germline-derived CDR1 and CDR2 are SGHNT and YYREEE (reference sequence). Unmatched junction bases numbered 3, after V lost 3 bases and J lost 4 bases. The CDR3 consists of 14 residues. The DNA for the CDR3 is TGTGCCAGCAGCTCGGGACAGGGCCCAGATACGCAGTATTTT. Translated, it gives CASSSGQGPDTQYF.

This clonotype was detected ten times or more. This sequence joins TRBV20-1 and TRBJ1-5; no definite D call. The germline CDR1 and CDR2 sequences are DFQATT and SNEGSKA (reference sequence). The CDR3 runs 13 residues. Trimming removed 6 bases at V and 4 bases at J, with 13 bases between. CDR3 sequence (DNA): TGCAGTGCCCCCGTGGGGAGGAATCAGCCCCAGCATTTT. It yields the protein CSAPVGRNQPQHF.

The V and J genes are TRBV6-5 and TRBJ1-2; D may be TRBD1 (6 bases). This CDR3 is 14 amino acids long. Germline lookup yields CDR1 MNHEY and CDR2 SVGAGI. V lost 6 bases and J lost 7, with 18 bases in between. CDR3 in amino acids: CASSRPGHATGYTF. CDR3 in DNA: TGTGCCAGCAGCCGACCGGGACACGCCACTGGCTACACCTTC.

This sequence joins TRBV6-2 or TRBV6-3 and TRBJ2-1; TRBD1 matches 7 bases. In germline, CDR1 is MNHEY, CDR2 SVGEGT. This CDR3 contains 13 residues. Germline trimming cut 4 bases from V and 7 bases from J; bases unmatched to any gene: 4. In DNA, the CDR3 is TGTGCCAGCAGTTTCCTACAGGGGAATGAGCAGTTCTTC. This gives the protein CASSFLQGNEQFF.

This clonotype was recorded a few times. The CDR3 protein is CASRHLRDLPLGEQFF. CDR3 bases: TGTGCCAGCAGGCACCTCCGCGACTTACCACTTGGGGAGCAGTTCTTC. J is TRBJ2-1 and V is TRBV6-2 or TRBV6-3; the D is unclear. The V gene's germline CDR1 is MNHEY and CDR2 SVGEGT. Trimming took 6 bases from V and 10 from J, leaving 25 bases between them. The CDR3 runs 16 residues.

This chain joins TRBV18 and TRBJ2-1; D may correspond to TRBD1 or TRBD2 (5 bases each). Germline CDR1 is KGHSH and CDR2 is LQKENI. The V and J ends lost 1 base and 12 bases respectively, with 7 bases between them. This CDR3 comprises 11 residues. The CDR3 is CASSPRDPQFF. DNA of the CDR3: TGTGCCAGCTCACCACGGGACCCGCAGTTCTTC.

The chain combines TRBV7-6 with TRBJ2-3; TRBD2 might be the D (6 bases). CDR3 length equals 16 residues. The germline V gene has CDR1 SGHVS and CDR2 FNYEAQ. The V end was cut by 4 bases, the J end by 1 base, with 15 bases between. CDR3 DNA sequence: TGTGCCAGCAGCTCACCCGTAGCGGACGGCACAGATACGCAGTATTTT. Translation: CASSSPVADGTDTQYF.

This clonotype was observed a few times. The chain links TRBV19 to TRBJ1-6; no firm D call. The germline V and J ends were trimmed by 10 bases and 7 bases, with 11 bases remaining between them. This CDR3 region has 12 residues. Germline loops: CDR1 LNHDA, CDR2 SQIVND (reference sequence). The CDR3 spells CATRTFNSPLHF. CDR3 in DNA: TGTGCCACCCGGACGTTCAATTCACCCCTCCACTTT. Based on the CDR3 plus reference TRBV19 and TRBJ1-6, the full variable domain is DGGITQSPKYLFRKEGQNVTLSCEQNLNHDAMYWYRQDPGQGLRLIYYSQIVNDFQKGDIAEGYSVSREKKESFPLTVTSAQKNPTAFYLCATRTFNSPLHFGNGTRLTVT.

This clonotype was counted between two and nine times. The chain carries TRBV18 and TRBJ2-3, with 8 nucleotides matching TRBD2. V was clipped by 0 bases and J by 10 bases; unmatched bases: 9. The CDR3 is 15 amino acids. Germline V gene lookup returns CDR1 KGHSH and CDR2 LQKENI. CDR3 nucleotide sequence: TGTGCCAGCTCACCACCTCAGCAGCGGGAGTTGTCGCAGTATTTT. Protein sequence: CASSPPQQRELSQYF.

The table lists this clonotype with a few counts. This rearrangement joins TRBV21-1 to TRBJ2-1; TRBD1 is the table's D call and was not checked against the DNA. TRBV21-1 counts as a pseudogene. The CDR3 covers 14 residues. CDR3 bases: TGTGCCAGCAGCGACCGGGACGGAGGAAATGAGCAGTTCTTC. This translates into CASSDRDGGNEQFF.

The rearrangement links TRBV7-2 to TRBJ2-3; the match to TRBD1 covers 8 bases. Unmatched junction bases numbered 14, after V lost 5 bases and J lost 4 bases. The CDR3 extends over 17 amino acids. Germline values: CDR1 SGHTA, CDR2 FQGNSA. DNA of the CDR3: TGTGCCAGCAGCCCCGGACAGGGACTCGCCCGATCAGATACGCAGTATTTT. Its translation is CASSPGQGLARSDTQYF.

A word on this clonotype: A much larger clonotype is one base distant, so this may be a read error. This chain connects TRBV4-2 to TRBJ2-7, with 7 bases identical to TRBD2. CDR1 LGHNA and CDR2 YNFKEQ come from the germline V gene. CDR3 length equals 18 residues. The J segment lost 1 base and the V segment lost 4 bases, leaving 16 bases of the junction unmatched. DNA for the CDR3: TGTGCCAGCAGCCGTGTGGGGGGGTCCGGGGTAGCTTCCTACGAGCAGTACTTC. It codes for CASSRVGGSGVASYEQYF.

This clonotype was detected many times. The CDR3 is CASSLSLAGANVLTF. The CDR3 bases are TGTGCCAGCAGCTTATCCCTTGCTGGGGCCAACGTCCTGACTTTC. The V call is TRBV7-8, the J call TRBJ2-6; D ambiguous. This CDR3 comprises 15 residues. Germline CDR1 reads SGHVS; CDR2 reads FQNEAQ. Between the trimmed V and J ends, which lost 2 bases and 2 bases, there was a span of 7 bases.

The chain is built from TRBV20-1 and TRBJ1-2; D is unclear. This CDR3 is 14 amino acids long. Germline assignment: CDR1 DFQATT and CDR2 SNEGSKA (reference sequence). With 3 bases removed from V and 0 bases from J, the gap between germline ends came to 11 bases. The CDR3 loop reads CSASQPGTNYGYTF. The DNA of the CDR3 is TGCAGTGCTAGCCAGCCGGGGACTAACTATGGCTACACCTTC.

This clonotype was counted only a few times. The chain uses TRBV12-3 or TRBV12-4 and TRBJ1-5; D is unclear. Trimming took off 4 bases at V and 0 bases at J, with 13 bases between the two ends. CDR3 size: 16 residues. The CDR3 DNA is TGTGCCAGCAGTTCCTATGGGGTTGGTAGCAATCAGCCCCAGCATTTT. Translating gives CASSSYGVGSNQPQHF.

This clonotype has ten or more counts. V is TRBV27 and J is TRBJ2-1; 13 bases fit TRBD2. CDR3 length: 17 amino acids. V lost 9 bases, J lost 0 bases, and 8 bases stayed unmatched. From germline, CDR1 is MNHEY and CDR2 SMNVEV (reference sequence). The CDR3 sequence: CASWTSGSQRSYNEQFF. CDR3 coding DNA: TGTGCCAGTTGGACTAGCGGGAGTCAACGCTCCTACAATGAGCAGTTCTTC.

This clonotype appeared a few times. The V and J genes are TRBV5-1 and TRBJ2-3; 15 bases map to TRBD2. V shed 2 bases, J shed 0 bases, and the junction held 4 bases outside the gene matches. The CDR3 length is 18 residues. CDR1 and CDR2 (germline): SGHRS, YFSETQ. This CDR3 reads CASSFGTSGRTSTDTQYF. The CDR3 DNA is TGCGCCAGCAGCTTCGGGACTAGCGGGAGGACTAGCACAGATACGCAGTATTTT.

V and J are TRBV5-1 and TRBJ2-5; D perhaps matches TRBD2 (5 bases). This CDR3 contains 16 residues. The germline CDR1 and CDR2 sequences are SGHRS and YFSETQ. The V end was cut by 1 base, the J end by 5 bases, with 18 bases between. As DNA, the CDR3 is TGCGCCAGCAGCTTGAGGAGGACGGGCCGGAGGGAGACCCAGTACTTC. It translates to CASSLRRTGRRETQYF.

This clonotype turned up a few times. The V and J genes are TRBV18 and TRBJ1-4; 9 bases align to TRBD1. The CDR3 has 13 amino acids. Unmatched junction bases numbered 3, after V lost 5 bases and J lost 8 bases. Germline CDR1 KGHSH, CDR2 LQKENI. CDR3 protein: CASSAGTGEKLFF. The DNA for the CDR3 is TGTGCCAGCTCAGCCGGGACAGGGGAAAAACTGTTTTTT.

This clonotype was counted a few times. The chain uses TRBV7-2 and TRBJ2-7; D is unresolved. Trimming removed 1 base from V and 2 bases from J, with 6 bases in between. This CDR3 has 13 residues. The V gene's germline CDR1 is SGHTA and CDR2 FQGNSA. CDR3 sequence (DNA): TGTGCCAGCAGCTTAGAGACAACCTACGAGCAGTACTTC. Translation: CASSLETTYEQYF.

This clonotype was found a few times. The rearrangement joins TRBV5-1 to TRBJ2-5; no clear D. V was shortened by 2 bases and J by 2 bases, with 10 bases between the two germline ends. Per the germline V gene, CDR1 is SGHRS and CDR2 is YFSETQ. The CDR3 extends over 14 amino acids. The CDR3 region has the DNA TGCGCCAGCAGCTTACAACAGAATCAAGAGACCCAGTACTTC. Its protein is CASSLQQNQETQYF.

This clonotype has only a few counts. This chain connects TRBV3-1 to TRBJ2-7; 14 bases are shared with TRBD2. V was pared by 4 bases and J by 3 bases, with 11 bases of the junction left unmatched. CDR3 length equals 18 residues. Germline V gene lookup returns CDR1 LGHDT and CDR2 YNNKEL (reference sequence). CDR3 bases: TGTGCCAGCAGCCCGCCGGGACTAGCGGGAGAAGGTGGCTACGAGCAGTACTTC. Protein product: CASSPPGLAGEGGYEQYF.

V and J are TRBV4-3 and TRBJ1-1, with D maybe TRBD1 (5 bases). Germline assignment: CDR1 LGHNA and CDR2 YSLEER. V was shortened by 0 bases and J by 0 bases, with 11 bases between the two germline ends. The CDR3 has 16 amino acids. CDR3 loop: CASSQEVRALNTEAFF. Here the CDR3 DNA reads TGCGCCAGCAGCCAAGAGGTCAGGGCCCTGAACACTGAAGCTTTCTTT.

This clonotype was observed a handful of times. The chain links TRBV7-2 to TRBJ1-5, with 9 bases fitting TRBD1. J gave up 12 bases and V 5 bases, and 8 bases lay outside the gene matches. This CDR3 region has 13 residues. In germline, CDR1 is SGHTA, CDR2 FQGNSA. CDR3 region: CASSLDRGTLQHF. As DNA, the CDR3 is TGTGCCAGCAGCCTCGACAGGGGGACGCTCCAGCATTTT.

This clonotype was counted only a few times. This chain uses TRBV6-1 with TRBJ1-1; D uncertain. The CDR3 is made up of 13 amino acids. The V end lost 7 bases, the J end lost 2 bases, and 11 bases lay between the germline ends. The V gene's germline CDR1 is MNHNS and CDR2 SASEGT. This chain's CDR3 is CASTLWGNTEAFF. In DNA form, the CDR3 reads TGTGCCAGCACCCTTTGGGGTAACACTGAAGCTTTCTTT.

A few counts support this clonotype. The rearrangement uses TRBV29-1 and TRBJ2-5; D could derive from TRBD1 or TRBD2 (6 bases each). Germline CDR1 SQVTM, CDR2 ANQGSEA. The CDR3 covers 12 residues. The V end was cut by 3 bases, the J end by 3 bases, with 8 bases between. In DNA form, the CDR3 reads TGCAGCGTTGAGGGGGGCGAAGAGACCCAGTACTTC. It encodes CSVEGGEETQYF.

There are a few counts of this clonotype. The V gene is TRBV6-2 or TRBV6-3, the J gene TRBJ2-7; the D call may be TRBD1 or TRBD2 (5 bases each). V was trimmed by 8 bases and J by 0 bases, leaving 14 bases between them. This CDR3 contains 14 residues. Per germline, CDR1 MNHEY and CDR2 SVGEGT. CDR3 nucleotide sequence: TGTGCCAGCCAAAGGGGAGCGAGCTCCTACGAGCAGTACTTC. Translation gives CASQRGASSYEQYF.

The J gene is TRBJ2-7, the V gene TRBV5-8; no clear D. The length of the CDR3 is 14 residues. Between the trimmed V and J ends, which lost 0 bases and 3 bases, there was a span of 10 bases. From germline, CDR1 is SGHTS and CDR2 YDEGEE. Written as DNA, the CDR3 is TGTGCCAGCAGCTTGGATCCCGCTTACTACGAGCAGTACTTC. Translation gives CASSLDPAYYEQYF.